These 27 T cell receptor beta chains were sequenced from one sample in a study of blood T cell repertoires in COVID-19. Assay used: immunoSEQ multiplex PCR; TCRdb lists only in-frame clones, some missing. Of approximately 240,000 clones in the sample, around 90% were seen once. Sequencing was done on a sample of PBMCs or T cells enriched from blood (not recorded which). These TCRs come from a woman between 25 and 40 years old with acute COVID-19.

This rearrangement joins TRBV27 to TRBJ2-7; 8 bases align to TRBD1. Unmatched junction bases numbered 9, after V lost 5 bases and J lost 6 bases. CDR1 and CDR2 (germline): MNHEY, SMNVEV (reference sequence). The CDR3 is 14 amino acids. The CDR3 bases are TGTGCCAGCAGTCCCGGGACAGGACCCGCCGAGCAGTACTTC. It yields the protein CASSPGTGPAEQYF.

The rearrangement links TRBV5-1 to TRBJ1-3; 7 bases line up with TRBD1. Germline CDR1 and CDR2: SGHRS and YFSETQ. The V gene end was trimmed by 0 bases and the J gene end by 8 bases; junction bases not matched to a gene: 11. The CDR3 spans 16 residues. The DNA for the CDR3 is TGCGCCAGCAGCTTGGAATTCAACAGGGGCGAAGACACCATATATTTT. Amino acid sequence: CASSLEFNRGEDTIYF.

V and J are TRBV2 and TRBJ1-1; the D is unclear. The germline CDR1 and CDR2 sequences are SNHLY and FYNNEI. This CDR3 comprises 13 residues. Trimming took 6 bases from V and 5 from J, leaving 13 bases between them. CDR3 in amino acids: CASSRGPGTEAFF. The CDR3 nucleotides are TGTGCCAGCAGCAGAGGACCGGGGACTGAAGCTTTCTTT.

V is TRBV7-8 and J is TRBJ2-1; 7 bases match TRBD1. V was pared by 6 bases and J by 6 bases, with 8 bases of the junction left unmatched. Germline CDR1 SGHVS, CDR2 FQNEAQ. CDR3 size: 14 residues. This CDR3 is CASSQTGSSNEQFF. The CDR3 DNA is TGTGCCAGCAGTCAGACAGGGAGCAGCAATGAGCAGTTCTTC. Combining the CDR3 with reference TRBV7-8 and TRBJ2-1 gives the whole variable domain GAGVSQSPRYKVAKRGQDVALRCDPISGHVSLFWYQQALGQGPEFLTYFQNEAQLDKSGLPSDRFFAERPEGSVSTLKIQRTQQEDSAVYLCASSQTGSSNEQFFGPGTRLTVL.

This clone was counted between two and nine times. The germline gene is not matched at one end of the junction; a read error may be the cause. The same CDR3 can be traced to other DNA sequences in this sample. The chain recombines TRBV7-7 with TRBJ2-3; 8 bases map to TRBD2. This CDR3 contains 15 residues. Germline V CDR1 and CDR2: SSHAT, FNYEAQ (reference sequence). CDR3 residues: CASSLTSGGTDTQYF. The CDR3 nucleotides read TGTGCTAGCAGCTTAACTAGCGGAGGCACAGATACGCAGTATTTT.

The gene calls are TRBV7-9 and TRBJ2-7; weak D call: TRBD2 (5 bases). With 3 bases removed from V and 2 bases from J, the gap between germline ends came to 11 bases. Germline V lookup: CDR1 SEHNR, CDR2 FQNEAQ (reference sequence). The CDR3 spans 14 residues. This CDR3 reads CASSFEGIPYEQYF. CDR3 DNA: TGTGCCAGCAGCTTCGAGGGTATCCCCTACGAGCAGTACTTC.

J is TRBJ2-3 and V is TRBV27; 9 bases fit TRBD2. The length of the CDR3 is 14 residues. J was trimmed by 8 bases and V by 5 bases; bases with no gene match: 8. Looked up from germline, CDR1 is MNHEY and CDR2 is SMNVEV (reference sequence). This chain's CDR3 is CASSTLAGESTQYF. The CDR3 DNA is TGTGCCAGCAGTACCTTAGCGGGAGAGAGTACGCAGTATTTT.

The V and J genes are TRBV2 and TRBJ2-7; D might be TRBD1 (5 bases). CDR1 and CDR2 from the germline V gene are SNHLY and FYNNEI. This CDR3 is 14 amino acids long. Between the trimmed V and J ends, which lost 6 bases and 3 bases, there was a span of 15 bases. The CDR3 region has the DNA TGTGCCAGCAGGCTTCAGGGTTCGGGCTACGAGCAGTACTTC. Translation gives CASRLQGSGYEQYF.

The chain is built from TRBV28 and TRBJ1-6; a possible D gene is TRBD1 (5 bases). Trimming removed 6 bases from V and 14 bases from J, with 20 bases in between. CDR3 size: 14 residues. The germline V gene has CDR1 MDHEN and CDR2 SYDVKM. This CDR3 is CASREGGVLSALHF. The DNA of the CDR3 is TGTGCCAGCAGGGAAGGAGGGGTTTTGTCGGCCCTCCACTTT.

This chain links TRBV10-2 with TRBJ2-2; 10 bases fit TRBD1. The CDR3 runs 16 residues. V trimming: 2 bases; J trimming: 5 bases; junction bases outside the gene matches: 5. Germline V CDR1 and CDR2: WSHSY, SAAADI. CDR3 protein: CASSEIRTGGTGELFF. DNA for the CDR3: TGCGCCAGCAGTGAGATCCGGACAGGGGGAACCGGGGAGCTGTTTTTT.

This clone was observed a handful of times. V is TRBV14 and J is TRBJ1-1; no reliable D call. The CDR3 runs 15 residues. Trimming stripped 1 base from V and 3 bases from J, with 12 bases between. The germline V gene encodes CDR1 SGHDN and CDR2 FVKESK. CDR3 sequence: CASSQVPGGHTEAFF. The CDR3 bases are TGTGCCAGCAGCCAAGTACCCGGCGGTCACACTGAAGCTTTCTTT.

A single count supports this clone. The gene calls are TRBV9 and TRBJ1-5; the D is unclear. CDR3 length: 13 residues. The V gene's germline CDR1 is SGDLS and CDR2 YYNGEE. Trimming cost V 0 bases and J 5 bases, with 6 bases left between them. Here the CDR3 reads CASSVGRHQPQHF. The CDR3 DNA reads TGTGCCAGCAGCGTAGGGAGGCATCAGCCCCAGCATTTT.

The J gene is TRBJ1-2, the V gene TRBV7-2; D is unresolved. The CDR3 contains 12 residues. Germline V gene data show CDR1 as SGHTA and CDR2 as FQGNSA. V was trimmed by 5 bases and J by 1 base, leaving 5 bases between them. CDR3 protein: CASSPDNYGYTF. In DNA, the CDR3 is TGTGCCAGCAGCCCAGATAACTATGGCTACACCTTC.

As DNA, the CDR3 is TGTGCCAGCAGTTCCTCCCAGAGGAGTGAAGCTTTCTTT. This translates into CASSSSQRSEAFF. The chain combines TRBV7-9 with TRBJ1-1; unclear D gene. Germline V CDR1 and CDR2: SEHNR, FQNEAQ (reference sequence). CDR3 length: 13 residues. V dropped 6 bases and J dropped 7 bases, with 15 bases sitting between them.

The CDR3 here is CASSPGLADSHEQFF. The CDR3 DNA sequence: TGTGCCAGCAGCCCGGGACTAGCCGACTCCCATGAGCAGTTCTTC. The chain employs TRBV11-3 and TRBJ2-1; 9 bases are a match to TRBD2. Germline-derived CDR1 and CDR2 are SGHNT and YENEEA. The CDR3 totals 15 residues. V trimming: 5 bases; J trimming: 8 bases; junction bases outside the gene matches: 10.

The CDR3 protein is CASGSPPGRKNTEAFF. In DNA, the CDR3 is TGTGCTAGTGGGTCGCCTCCGGGGAGGAAGAACACTGAAGCTTTCTTT. The gene calls are TRBV12-5 and TRBJ1-1; D is unresolved. The CDR3 loop spans 16 amino acids. Trimming removed 6 bases at V and 1 base at J, with 18 bases between. The germline gives CDR1 LGHNT, CDR2 FRNRAP.

This chain joins TRBV14 and TRBJ1-6; D ambiguous. V was pared by 3 bases and J by 0 bases, with 3 bases between. The CDR3 covers 14 residues. Germline loops: CDR1 SGHDN, CDR2 FVKESK. The CDR3 coding sequence is TGTGCCAGCAGCCAGAGCTCCTATAATTCACCCCTCCACTTT. Translating gives CASSQSSYNSPLHF.

The gene calls are TRBV15 and TRBJ2-7, with D perhaps matching TRBD1 (6 bases). CDR3 length: 15 residues. Germline loops: CDR1 LNHNV, CDR2 YYDKDF (reference sequence). V was cut by 1 base and J by 5 bases, with 15 bases left in between. CDR3 protein: CATSRGLQGFDEQYF. CDR3 DNA: TGTGCCACCAGCAGAGGGTTACAGGGATTTGACGAGCAGTACTTC.

The chain joins TRBV6-5 to TRBJ1-2; 9 bases line up with TRBD1. CDR3 length: 13 residues. In germline, CDR1 is MNHEY, CDR2 SVGAGI. With V trimmed by 4 bases and J by 8 bases, 5 bases remained unmatched. The chain's CDR3 is CASSSTGGAGYTF. The CDR3 DNA is TGTGCCAGCAGTTCGACAGGGGGGGCGGGCTACACCTTC.

The chain links TRBV20-1 to TRBJ1-2, with D unresolved. Per germline, CDR1 DFQATT and CDR2 SNEGSKA (reference sequence). The CDR3 runs 14 residues. V lost 3 bases and J lost 3, with 14 bases in between. DNA of the CDR3: TGCAGTGCTAGTGTGCGTAGGGAGGACTATGGCTACACCTTC. Encoded protein: CSASVRREDYGYTF.

The rearrangement uses TRBV5-1 and TRBJ2-1; 13 bases are a match to TRBD2. The CDR3 has 21 amino acids. Germline CDR1 is SGHRS and CDR2 is YFSETQ. The V gene end was trimmed by 0 bases and the J gene end by 4 bases; junction bases not matched to a gene: 16. CDR3 nucleotides: TGCGCCAGCAGCTTGGCCGGGCTAGAACTAGCGGGAGGGCCCAAATACAATGAGCAGTTCTTC. As protein: CASSLAGLELAGGPKYNEQFF.

This clone was picked up one time. The V gene is TRBV7-2, the J gene TRBJ2-5; 9 bases are a match to TRBD1. CDR3 length equals 15 residues. Trimming removed 5 bases from V and 5 bases from J; junction bases left unmatched: 9. Per the germline V gene, CDR1 is SGHTA and CDR2 is FQGNSA. CDR3 amino acids: CASSVEQGAGETQYF. CDR3 DNA sequence: TGTGCCAGCAGCGTGGAACAGGGGGCGGGGGAGACCCAGTACTTC. Full variable domain (rest looked up from reference TRBV7-2 and TRBJ2-5): GAGVSQSPSNKVTEKGKDVELRCDPISGHTALYWYRQSLGQGLEFLIYFQGNSAPDKSGLPSDRFSAERTGGSVSTLTIQRTQQEDSAVYLCASSVEQGAGETQYFGPGTRLLVL.

This clone showed up just once. The chain is built from TRBV7-9 and TRBJ2-5, with TRBD2 identical over 9 bases. The CDR3 contains 15 residues. CDR1 and CDR2 (germline): SEHNR, FQNEAQ (reference sequence). V shed 0 bases and J 5 bases; nucleotides not matched to a gene: 4. CDR3: CASSLAGLAGETQYF. The CDR3 DNA sequence: TGTGCCAGCAGCTTAGCGGGACTAGCAGGGGAGACCCAGTACTTC.

The V gene is TRBV7-2, the J gene TRBJ2-5, with D hard to call. The CDR3 is 14 residues long. Trimming removed 0 bases from V and 2 bases from J, with 7 bases in between. CDR1 is SGHTA, CDR2 FQGNSA, per germline. CDR3 in DNA: TGTGCCAGCAGCTTAGCGCACAGTCAAGAGACCCAGTACTTC. The encoded protein is CASSLAHSQETQYF.

The V gene is TRBV28, the J gene TRBJ2-2; 9 bases are shared with TRBD1. V shed 8 bases, J shed 0 bases, and the junction held 13 bases outside the gene matches. The CDR3 length is 18 residues. Germline CDR1 is MDHEN and CDR2 is SYDVKM. CDR3 DNA sequence: TGTGCCAGCTCAACCCTTGGGAGGGACAGGGCGAACACCGGGGAGCTGTTTTTT. This encodes CASSTLGRDRANTGELFF.

The rearrangement links TRBV21-1 to TRBJ2-1; TRBD1, the D gene given by the table, was not confirmed from the DNA. TRBV21-1 is tagged as a pseudogene. The CDR3 is made up of 16 amino acids. CDR3 sequence: CASSKVRTGLWDEQFF. The DNA for the CDR3 is TGTGCCAGCAGCAAAGTGAGGACAGGCCTCTGGGATGAGCAGTTCTTC.

V usage is TRBV19 and J usage is TRBJ2-1; perhaps TRBD2 as D (5 bases). Per germline, CDR1 LNHDA and CDR2 SQIVND (reference sequence). This CDR3 spans 16 amino acids. Between the trimmed V and J ends, which lost 0 bases and 1 base, there was a span of 10 bases. CDR3 sequence: CASSIEGTGSYNEQFF. CDR3 sequence (DNA): TGTGCCAGTAGTATAGAAGGCACGGGGTCCTACAATGAGCAGTTCTTC.